Following are 26 T cell receptor beta chains from one sample sequenced in a study of T cell repertoires in aging, cancer and after chemotherapy. Peripheral blood genomic DNA, not sorted cells or RNA, was the template. A mixed TRB-A/B primer pool amplified rearranged TRB by multiplex touch-down PCR. TCRdb called the multiplex PCR reads again in MiXCR, with one record for every CDR3 protein. Among 3,500 to 5,000 distinct CDR3 sequences, approximately 26% were seen once, and the ten largest hold approximately 31%. Sequenced material: blood. These receptors were collected from a human donor with a blood cancer.

This clonotype is deemed medium-sized. The chain uses TRBV27 and TRBJ2-5; D is undetermined. V lost 7 bases, J lost 2 bases, and 14 bases lay in between. The CDR3 totals 14 residues. Germline CDR1 and CDR2: MNHEY and SMNVEV (reference sequence). The chain's CDR3 is CASTHRSEQETQYF. In nucleotides, the CDR3 is TGTGCCAGCACCCATAGGTCTGAACAAGAGACCCAGTACTTC.

The chain recombines TRBV7-3 with TRBJ1-2, with D hard to call. The CDR3 consists of 13 residues. With 5 bases removed from V and 10 bases from J, the gap between germline ends came to 17 bases. Germline CDR1 SGHTA, CDR2 FQGTGA. As DNA, the CDR3 is TGTGCCAGCAGCCCCACCCCGGGAGCCCCCTACACCTTC. Amino acid sequence: CASSPTPGAPYTF.

By share of the sample, this clonotype is medium-sized (0.01 to 0.1%). V and J are TRBV19 and TRBJ2-1; D unresolved. Trimming stripped 5 bases from V and 8 bases from J, with 13 bases between. Per germline, CDR1 LNHDA and CDR2 SQIVND (reference sequence). The length of the CDR3 is 13 residues. The CDR3 DNA is TGTGCCAGTAGTGGCAACGTGGGCTATGAGCAGTTCTTC. Protein: CASSGNVGYEQFF.

This clonotype was recorded a few times. A much more abundant neighbour one base away suggests this may be a read error. V and J are TRBV27 and TRBJ2-7; D is unresolved. This CDR3 has 13 residues. Germline V CDR1 and CDR2: MNHEY, SMNVEV (reference sequence). Here the CDR3 DNA reads TGTACCAGCAGTCAAGCCCCAGTCGACGAGCAGTACTTC. This encodes CTSSQAPVDEQYF.

This clonotype was seen only a few times. The chain recombines TRBV19 with TRBJ2-3; 7 bases agree with TRBD1. Germline loops: CDR1 LNHDA, CDR2 SQIVND (reference sequence). Trimming removed 5 bases from V and 5 bases from J; junction bases left unmatched: 10. This CDR3 has 15 amino acids. As DNA, the CDR3 is TGTGCCAGTAGTCCACAGGGGATCCTGAAAGATACGCAGTATTTT. Encoded protein: CASSPQGILKDTQYF.

V gene TRBV5-4 combines with J gene TRBJ2-7; TRBD2 aligns across 10 bases. V was clipped by 0 bases and J by 3 bases; unmatched bases: 3. Germline CDR1 and CDR2: SGHNT and YYREEE (reference sequence). CDR3 size: 15 residues. The CDR3 here is CASSLGASGSYEQYF. DNA of the CDR3: TGTGCCAGCAGCTTGGGGGCTAGCGGGAGCTACGAGCAGTACTTC.

The V gene is TRBV10-3, the J gene TRBJ1-5, with D possibly TRBD1 on 5 matching bases. V lost 10 bases and J lost 0, with 10 bases in between. This CDR3 is 13 amino acids long. Germline CDR1 is ENHRY and CDR2 is SYGVKD. In DNA form, the CDR3 reads TGTGCCACCAGGGCCCTTAGCAATCAGCCCCAGCATTTT. Translated: CATRALSNQPQHF.

This clonotype ranks as medium-sized. The chain has TRBV12-3 or TRBV12-4 and TRBJ2-3; no clear D gene. The CDR3 has 11 residues. The V end lost 2 bases, the J end lost 7 bases, and 4 bases lay between the germline ends. CDR3 residues: CASSLLNTQYF. The CDR3 nucleotides read TGTGCCAGCAGTTTACTCAATACGCAGTATTTT.

This clonotype came up a few times. V usage is TRBV27 and J usage is TRBJ2-7; 11 bases map to TRBD2. Per germline, CDR1 MNHEY and CDR2 SMNVEV (reference sequence). The V segment lost 4 bases and the J segment 2 bases; nucleotides outside the gene matches: 4. The CDR3 extends over 15 amino acids. Here the CDR3 reads CASSSRLAGTYEQYF. The DNA of the CDR3 is TGTGCCAGCAGTTCCAGACTAGCGGGGACCTACGAGCAGTACTTC.

V is TRBV28 and J is TRBJ1-1; D is unresolved. The CDR3 has 13 residues. V was trimmed by 3 bases and J by 2 bases, leaving 7 bases between them. CDR1 MDHEN and CDR2 SYDVKM come from the germline V gene. CDR3 in amino acids: CASSFRLNTEAFF. CDR3 sequence (DNA): TGTGCCAGCAGTTTTAGGCTTAACACTGAAGCTTTCTTT. The entire variable domain, with the rest obtained from reference TRBV28 and TRBJ1-1, is as follows: DVKVTQSSRYLVKRTGEKVFLECVQDMDHENMFWYRQDPGLGLRLIYFSYDVKMKEKGDIPEGYSVSREKKERFSLILESASTNQTSMYLCASSFRLNTEAFFGQGTRLTVV.

In this sample, this clonotype turned up a few times. The rearrangement uses TRBV24-1 and TRBJ2-1; unclear D gene. V shed 6 bases and J shed 4 bases, with 6 bases lying between them. The CDR3 loop spans 12 amino acids. CDR1 is KGHDR and CDR2 is SFDVKD in the germline V gene. This CDR3 is CATSSYYNEQFF. In nucleotides, the CDR3 is TGTGCCACCAGTAGCTATTACAATGAGCAGTTCTTC.

In this sample, this clonotype turned up a few times. This chain joins TRBV18 and TRBJ2-7; no reliable D call. Germline V gene lookup returns CDR1 KGHSH and CDR2 LQKENI. There are 12 residues in the CDR3. V dropped 5 bases and J dropped 1 base, with 6 bases sitting between them. CDR3 region: CASSSASYEQYF. CDR3 DNA sequence: TGTGCCAGCTCATCCGCTTCCTACGAGCAGTACTTC.

This clonotype was recorded a few times. The chain links TRBV29-1 to TRBJ1-1, with D perhaps matching TRBD1 (6 bases). CDR1 is SQVTM, CDR2 ANQGSEA, per germline. CDR3 size: 16 residues. The ends were cut back, 6 bases at V and 1 base at J, with 21 bases in the middle. In DNA form, the CDR3 reads TGCAGCGTAGAAACTATGCCTGGACAGTGGAACACTGAAGCTTTCTTT. Amino acids: CSVETMPGQWNTEAFF.

Relative to its sample, this clonotype is medium-sized (0.01 to 0.1%). The chain uses TRBV19 and TRBJ2-7, with a weak D call TRBD2 (5 bases). The V end lost 5 bases, the J end lost 0 bases, and 17 bases lay between the germline ends. The CDR3 covers 16 residues. Germline-derived CDR1 and CDR2 are LNHDA and SQIVND (reference sequence). CDR3 residues: CASSPGVGRSSYEQYF. In DNA form, the CDR3 reads TGTGCCAGTAGTCCCGGGGTGGGCAGGAGCTCCTACGAGCAGTACTTC.

This clonotype is medium-sized within its sample. The J gene is TRBJ2-1, the V gene TRBV24-1; 12 nucleotides match TRBD2. The ends lost 9 bases at V and 3 bases at J; junction bases unmatched: 2. From germline, CDR1 is KGHDR and CDR2 SFDVKD. This CDR3 has 14 residues. This CDR3 reads CATGLAGSYNEQFF. The CDR3 DNA reads as TGTGCCACCGGACTAGCGGGAAGCTACAATGAGCAGTTCTTC.

This clonotype is medium-sized (0.01 to 0.1%) by share. The V and J genes are TRBV29-1 and TRBJ1-2; no reliable D call. Trimming pared 3 bases from V and 4 bases from J, leaving 12 bases between. Germline V gene sequence: CDR1 SQVTM, CDR2 ANQGSEA. CDR3 length equals 13 residues. For the CDR3, the DNA is TGCAGCGTTGATTTGGGCAGGCCCTATGGCTACACCTTC. Its protein product is CSVDLGRPYGYTF.

By its share, this clonotype is medium-sized. The chain combines TRBV27 with TRBJ2-5; D call uncertain. The CDR3 loop spans 14 amino acids. Per germline, CDR1 MNHEY and CDR2 SMNVEV (reference sequence). V was trimmed by 2 bases and J by 1 base, leaving 8 bases between them. Written as DNA, the CDR3 is TGTGCCAGCAGTTTAGCTGGGCCCCAAGAGACCCAGTACTTC. Translating gives CASSLAGPQETQYF.

In regard to this clonotype: This could be a read error, since a much larger clone is one nucleotide away. The CDR3 sequence is CAISVGLGGTNEQFF. In DNA form, the CDR3 reads TGTGCCATCAGTGTTGGGTTGGGGGGGACCAATGAGCAGTTCTTC. The chain has TRBV10-3 and TRBJ2-1, with TRBD2 matching 7 bases. This CDR3 spans 15 amino acids. J gave up 6 bases and V 4 bases, and 9 bases lay outside the gene matches. Germline CDR1 reads ENHRY; CDR2 reads SYGVKD.

The CDR3 DNA reads TGTGCCAGCAGCTTCGGGACCGGGGAGCTGTTTTTT. Translation gives CASSFGTGELFF. The chain combines TRBV11-2 with TRBJ2-2; D is unclear. The CDR3 is made up of 12 amino acids. Germline V gene data show CDR1 as SGHAT and CDR2 as FQNNGV. V lost 3 bases to trimming and J lost 5 bases, with 4 bases between them.

This chain links TRBV4-3 with TRBJ2-7; 9 nucleotides match TRBD2. The CDR3 runs 16 residues. V shed 0 bases, J shed 7 bases, and the junction held 10 bases outside the gene matches. The germline CDR1 and CDR2 sequences are LGHNA and YSLEER. This CDR3 reads CASSQDLASGMEEQYF. The CDR3 bases are TGCGCCAGCAGCCAAGATCTGGCTAGCGGGATGGAAGAGCAGTACTTC.

This chain links TRBV7-9 with TRBJ1-5; unclear D gene. CDR3 length: 15 residues. CDR1 is SEHNR and CDR2 is FQNEAQ in the germline V gene (reference sequence). V was shortened by 5 bases and J by 3 bases, with 14 bases between the two germline ends. The CDR3 is CASSPGGGSNQPQHF. Here the CDR3 DNA reads TGTGCCAGCAGCCCGGGAGGAGGATCCAATCAGCCCCAGCATTTT.

This chain links TRBV27 with TRBJ1-6; D is perhaps TRBD1 (6 bases). This CDR3 has 13 amino acids. V was cut by 10 bases and J by 7 bases, with 14 bases left in between. Germline V gene data show CDR1 as MNHEY and CDR2 as SMNVEV (reference sequence). The CDR3 loop reads CATGQTRNSPLHF. CDR3 DNA sequence: TGTGCCACCGGACAGACCAGAAATTCACCCCTCCACTTT.

This clonotype has more than one count but fewer than ten. The rearrangement uses TRBV6-4 and TRBJ2-1; 8 bases match TRBD1. V was pared by 4 bases and J by 2 bases, with 4 bases of the junction left unmatched. The CDR3 extends over 15 amino acids. CDR1 and CDR2 (germline): MRHNA, SNTAGT. CDR3 sequence: CASSVGQGPYNEQFF. The CDR3 DNA reads as TGTGCCAGCAGTGTAGGACAGGGCCCCTACAATGAGCAGTTCTTC.

This clonotype was seen more than once but under ten times. The chain is built from TRBV19 and TRBJ1-1; D gene ambiguous. The CDR3 consists of 13 residues. Germline assignment: CDR1 LNHDA and CDR2 SQIVND (reference sequence). V lost 3 bases and J lost 1, with 6 bases in between. DNA of the CDR3: TGTGCCAGTAGTATTGGTCGGAACACTGAAGCTTTCTTT. Encoded protein: CASSIGRNTEAFF.

In this sample, this clonotype turned up a few times. The V call is TRBV15, the J call TRBJ2-4; D is ambiguous. V dropped 1 base and J dropped 10 bases, with 5 bases sitting between them. The germline V gene encodes CDR1 LNHNV and CDR2 YYDKDF (reference sequence). CDR3 length: 11 residues. This chain's CDR3 is CATSRGPIQYF. CDR3 DNA sequence: TGTGCCACCAGCAGAGGTCCAATTCAGTACTTC.

In its sample, this clonotype ranks as medium-sized. V and J are TRBV29-1 and TRBJ2-5, with 7 bases that match TRBD1. Germline CDR1 SQVTM, CDR2 ANQGSEA. The CDR3 is made up of 12 amino acids. Trimming took 7 bases from V and 5 from J; bases not matched to a gene: 7. CDR3 nucleotides: TGCAGCGATAGACAGGGCGGGGAGACCCAGTACTTC. Its translation is CSDRQGGETQYF.